Here is one T cell receptor (beta chain) with its context. Its antigen is unknown. These data originate in a study of B cell selection in AIRE deficiency. TCRdb's table, derived via immunoSEQ multiplex PCR, lists solely in-frame clones and lacks some. The sample records fewer than 30,000 clones, 90% to 96% being singletons. V was clipped by 5 bases and J by 2 bases, with 10 bases between them. The V gene's germline CDR1 is SGHAT and CDR2 FQNNGV. The CDR3 extends over 14 amino acids. Conventional CD4 T cells were sorted as CD4+CD127+ cells. Study conclusions and caveats: Shared Treg sequences had shorter CDR3s, biased toward rearrangements with few non-templated insertions. With only TCRbeta sequenced, approximately 37% of shared healthy Treg sequences overlapped Tconv. AIRE-deficient Tconv and Treg repertoires matched healthy donors in TCRBV, CDR3 length, diversity. Healthy donors alone shared 30% to 35% of a few thousand Treg sequences; patients alone roughly 10%.

The sequence was collected from a human donor in good health. Source material: CD4+CD127+ conventional T cells sorted from PBMCs. The rearrangement uses TRBV11-2 and TRBJ1-3, with a possible D match to TRBD1 (5 bases). The CDR3 here is CASSPDNPGNTIYF. The DNA for the CDR3 is TGTGCCAGCAGCCCGGACAACCCTGGAAACACCATATATTTT.